Each of the 27 T cell receptor beta chains below was sequenced from the same sample in a study of OX40 agonist ivuxolimab in advanced cancers. Sequencing was performed with immunoSEQ multiplex PCR; in TCRdb, only in-frame clones are kept and a portion is missing. The table includes about 40,000 clones, approximately 92% detected once. Sequencing was performed on CD4+ or CD8+ T cells sorted from blood, taken in a trial of the OX40 agonist ivuxolimab. These receptors all come from an adult with an advanced solid tumor such as melanoma, head and neck, liver or kidney cancer.

V usage is TRBV11-2 and J usage is TRBJ1-6; unclear D gene. The ends were cut back, 1 base at V and 0 bases at J, with 16 bases in the middle. There are 19 residues in the CDR3. CDR1 and CDR2 (germline): SGHAT, FQNNGV. For the CDR3, the DNA is TGTGCCAGCAGCTTAGCCCCTTGGTCAGTGAGCTCCTATAATTCACCCCTCCACTTT. The encoded protein is CASSLAPWSVSSYNSPLHF.

The chain joins TRBV27 to TRBJ2-2, with no clear D. The V and J ends lost 6 bases and 1 base respectively, with 3 bases between them. The CDR3 runs to 12 residues. Germline assignment: CDR1 MNHEY and CDR2 SMNVEV (reference sequence). CDR3 loop: CASRLNTGELFF. The CDR3 bases are TGTGCCAGCAGACTGAACACCGGGGAGCTGTTTTTT.

This clone was picked up one time. This rearrangement joins TRBV6-4 to TRBJ1-3, with 9 bases lining up with TRBD1. The CDR3 sequence is 16 residues long. The germline gives CDR1 MRHNA, CDR2 SNTAGT. Losses at the gene ends were 1 base for V and 4 bases for J; bases not matched to a gene: 5. CDR3 amino acids: CASSDFRDRVGNTIYF. For the CDR3, the DNA is TGTGCCAGCAGTGACTTCCGGGACAGGGTCGGAAACACCATATATTTT.

This clone was recorded only once. Other nucleotide sequences from this sample produce the same CDR3. The rearrangement links TRBV14 to TRBJ2-7, with D perhaps assigned TRBD1 or TRBD2 (7 bases each). Germline CDR1 and CDR2: SGHDN and FVKESK. V lost 4 bases and J 5 bases, leaving 21 bases between the germline ends. The CDR3 length is 16 residues. The CDR3 region is CASSPLGETGRDEQYV. CDR3 DNA sequence: TGTGCCAGCAGCCCCCTCGGGGAGACAGGGAGGGACGAGCAGTACGTC.

This clone has a handful of counts. The rearrangement joins TRBV7-2 to TRBJ2-7; 7 positions match TRBD2. V trimming: 7 bases; J trimming: 7 bases; junction bases outside the gene matches: 10. Per germline, CDR1 SGHTA and CDR2 FQGNSA. The CDR3 has 13 amino acids. Here the CDR3 DNA reads TGTGCCAGCACAGGTGGGCTAGCGGAGGAGCAGTACTTC. It specifies CASTGGLAEEQYF.

This chain connects TRBV7-8 to TRBJ2-5, with 7 bases fitting TRBD2. Judging by the DNA end, TRBJ2-7 fits better; the J call may be wrong. The CDR3 loop spans 12 amino acids. Germline V gene data show CDR1 as SGHVS and CDR2 as FQNEAQ. CDR3 nucleotide sequence: TGTGCCAGCAGCTTAGGGGGGGGCGAGCAGTACTTC. Protein product: CASSLGGGEQYF.

The chain combines TRBV10-3 with TRBJ2-3; tentative D call: TRBD2 (6 bases). V lost 2 bases and J 3 bases, leaving 6 bases between the germline ends. This CDR3 comprises 13 residues. CDR1 is ENHRY and CDR2 is SYGVKD in the germline V gene. The CDR3 here is CAISEAGTDTQYF. As DNA, the CDR3 is TGTGCCATCAGTGAGGCGGGGACAGATACGCAGTATTTT.

The chain has TRBV5-6 and TRBJ2-2; D is undetermined. This CDR3 is built from 13 residues. Trimming took off 2 bases at V and 5 bases at J, with 7 bases between the two ends. Germline V gene data show CDR1 as SGHDT and CDR2 as YYEEEE. CDR3 sequence: CASSLSVTGELFF. The DNA for the CDR3 is TGTGCCAGCAGCTTATCAGTAACCGGGGAGCTGTTTTTT.

The chain has TRBV7-2 and TRBJ2-1; 8 positions match TRBD2. In germline, CDR1 is SGHTA, CDR2 FQGNSA. The CDR3 has 15 residues. Germline trimming cut 3 bases from V and 2 bases from J; bases unmatched to any gene: 3. The CDR3 sequence: CASSFSGITYNEQFF. The CDR3 bases are TGTGCCAGCAGCTTTAGCGGGATTACCTACAATGAGCAGTTCTTC.

This chain uses TRBV4-3 with TRBJ1-1; no reliable D call. Germline CDR1 is LGHNA and CDR2 is YSLEER. V shed 3 bases and J shed 0 bases, with 14 bases lying between them. CDR3 size: 16 residues. In DNA, the CDR3 is TGCGCCAGCAGCCAGGGTGTCTCATATTTGAACACTGAAGCTTTCTTT. The encoded protein is CASSQGVSYLNTEAFF.

V is TRBV2 and J is TRBJ1-4; D is undetermined. With 7 bases removed from V and 0 bases from J, the gap between germline ends came to 6 bases. This CDR3 has 13 residues. Germline CDR1 reads SNHLY; CDR2 reads FYNNEI. The DNA of the CDR3 is TGTGCCAGCAAGCAGTCAACTAATGAAAAACTGTTTTTT. The encoded protein is CASKQSTNEKLFF.

The CDR3 DNA reads TGTGCCAGCAGCAACCCGGGACAGGTAACCAATCAGCCCCAGCATTTT. It specifies CASSNPGQVTNQPQHF. This chain joins TRBV21-1 and TRBJ1-5; the tabulated D call, TRBD1, remains unverified against the DNA. TRBV21-1 represents a pseudogene. The CDR3 runs to 16 residues.

The V call is TRBV11-2, the J call TRBJ1-6; a possible D gene is TRBD1 (6 bases). This CDR3 comprises 18 residues. The germline gives CDR1 SGHAT, CDR2 FQNNGV. V was shortened by 3 bases and J by 6 bases, with 21 bases between the two germline ends. The CDR3 loop reads CASSLLPRTGRSNSPLHF. As DNA, the CDR3 is TGTGCCAGCAGCTTGTTGCCGCGAACAGGGAGAAGTAATTCACCCCTCCACTTT.

The chain carries TRBV7-8 and TRBJ2-7; D is perhaps TRBD1 or TRBD2 (6 bases each). The CDR3 is made up of 14 amino acids. V lost 1 base and J 4 bases, leaving 11 bases between the germline ends. The germline V gene encodes CDR1 SGHVS and CDR2 FQNEAQ. The CDR3 DNA reads as TGTGCCAGCAGCTTAGGGGGGGCGGGGTACGAGCAGTACTTC. This translates into CASSLGGAGYEQYF. The full variable domain, in which reference TRBV7-8 and TRBJ2-7 provide the parts outside the CDR3, is GAGVSQSPRYKVAKRGQDVALRCDPISGHVSLFWYQQALGQGPEFLTYFQNEAQLDKSGLPSDRFFAERPEGSVSTLKIQRTQQEDSAVYLCASSLGGAGYEQYFGPGTRLTVT.

This sequence joins TRBV19 and TRBJ1-5; unclear D gene. V lost 1 base, J lost 0 bases, and 7 bases lay in between. CDR1 and CDR2 from the germline V gene are LNHDA and SQIVND (reference sequence). This CDR3 is built from 15 residues. DNA of the CDR3: TGTGCCAGTAGTATAGTACGGGATAGCAATCAGCCCCAGCATTTT. Its protein product is CASSIVRDSNQPQHF.

V gene TRBV6-4 combines with J gene TRBJ1-1; D is unclear. The CDR3 spans 13 residues. Germline values: CDR1 MRHNA, CDR2 SNTAGT. Trimming took off 3 bases at V and 0 bases at J, with 5 bases between the two ends. The chain's CDR3 is CASSEAVNTEAFF. The CDR3 DNA sequence: TGTGCCAGCAGTGAAGCGGTGAACACTGAAGCTTTCTTT.

For this clone: The same CDR3 is also encoded by other DNA sequences in this sample. CDR3 region: CASSTGSRPEKLFF. The CDR3 nucleotides are TGTGCCAGCAGTACGGGGAGTCGGCCAGAAAAACTGTTTTTT. The rearrangement uses TRBV7-9 and TRBJ1-4; D is unresolved. CDR3 length equals 14 residues. Trimming pared 6 bases from V and 8 bases from J, leaving 16 bases between. The V gene's germline CDR1 is SEHNR and CDR2 FQNEAQ (reference sequence). The entire variable domain, with the rest obtained from reference TRBV7-9 and TRBJ1-4, is as follows: DTGVSQNPRHKITKRGQNVTFRCDPISEHNRLYWYRQTLGQGPEFLTYFQNEAQLEKSRLLSDRFSAERPKGSFSTLEIQRTEQGDSAMYLCASSTGSRPEKLFFGSGTQLSVL.

The CDR3 here is CASSSQGITGELFF. The CDR3 DNA follows: TGTGCCAGCAGTTCCCAGGGTATCACCGGGGAGCTGTTTTTT. This rearrangement joins TRBV6-5 to TRBJ2-2, with D tentatively TRBD1 (5 bases). The CDR3 is made up of 14 amino acids. With 4 bases removed from V and 4 bases from J, the gap between germline ends came to 10 bases. Germline V gene data show CDR1 as MNHEY and CDR2 as SVGAGI.

The rearrangement joins TRBV30 to TRBJ1-1; D unresolved. The ends were cut back, 8 bases at V and 1 base at J, with 8 bases in the middle. This CDR3 is 11 amino acids long. Per the germline V gene, CDR1 is GTSNPN and CDR2 is SVGIG (reference sequence). CDR3 loop: CAGEGNTEAFF. The CDR3 DNA reads TGTGCCGGGGAAGGGAACACTGAAGCTTTCTTT. The complete variable domain, with remaining parts taken from reference TRBV30 and TRBJ1-1, reads SQTIHQWPATLVQPVGSPLSLECTVEGTSNPNLYWYRQAAGRGLQLLFYSVGIGQISSEVPQNLSASRPQDRQFILSSKKLLLSDSGFYLCAGEGNTEAFFGQGTRLTVV.

The rearrangement links TRBV4-2 to TRBJ1-1; no reliable D call. Trimming cost V 0 bases and J 1 base, with 9 bases left between them. The germline V gene encodes CDR1 LGHNA and CDR2 YNFKEQ. This CDR3 contains 15 residues. CDR3 amino acids: CASSQEEGRNTEAFF. The DNA of the CDR3 is TGTGCCAGCAGCCAAGAGGAGGGTCGGAACACTGAAGCTTTCTTT.

J is TRBJ2-5 and V is TRBV7-6, with 10 positions matching TRBD2. V gave up 5 bases and J gave up 2 bases; unmatched junction bases: 5. CDR1 and CDR2 from the germline V gene are SGHVS and FNYEAQ. The CDR3 totals 15 residues. The CDR3 loop reads CASSRGLATQETQYF. CDR3 sequence (DNA): TGTGCCAGCAGCAGGGGACTAGCGACTCAAGAGACCCAGTACTTC.

The gene calls are TRBV10-3 and TRBJ2-7; the match to TRBD2 covers 10 bases. There are 14 residues in the CDR3. Germline trimming cut 3 bases from V and 6 bases from J; bases unmatched to any gene: 5. Germline values: CDR1 ENHRY, CDR2 SYGVKD. CDR3 DNA sequence: TGTGCCATCAGTGACCCGGGACTAGCGTCCGAGCAGTACGTC. Encoded protein: CAISDPGLASEQYV.

Here the CDR3 reads CASSDTSGRNYEQYV. In DNA, the CDR3 is TGTGCCAGCAGCGACACTAGCGGGAGGAACTACGAGCAGTACGTC. V gene TRBV13 combines with J gene TRBJ2-7; 12 bases line up with TRBD2. Looked up from germline, CDR1 is PRHDT and CDR2 is FYEKMQ (reference sequence). CDR3 size: 15 residues. V lost 5 bases to trimming and J lost 3 bases; unmatched junction nucleotides: 5.

The V call is TRBV4-1, the J call TRBJ2-7; D is ambiguous. CDR3 length equals 14 residues. Germline CDR1 reads MGHRA; CDR2 reads YSYEKL. V was pared by 0 bases and J by 4 bases, with 10 bases between. The CDR3 DNA follows: TGCGCCAGCAGCCAAGATCTGTTGGCGTACGAGCAGTACTTC. Protein product: CASSQDLLAYEQYF.

This chain connects TRBV19 to TRBJ1-1; D not certain. The CDR3 sequence is 15 residues long. Germline CDR1 LNHDA, CDR2 SQIVND (reference sequence). V dropped 3 bases and J dropped 0 bases, with 11 bases sitting between them. The chain's CDR3 is CASSILGNLNTEAFF. CDR3 nucleotides: TGTGCCAGTAGTATCCTGGGGAACCTGAACACTGAAGCTTTCTTT.

The chain is built from TRBV5-6 and TRBJ1-6; TRBD1 aligns across 7 bases. CDR3 length: 14 amino acids. Per germline, CDR1 SGHDT and CDR2 YYEEEE. The J segment lost 8 bases and the V segment lost 3 bases, leaving 5 bases of the junction unmatched. The CDR3 region is CASSYGTDYSPLHF. The DNA for the CDR3 is TGTGCCAGCAGCTACGGGACAGATTATTCACCCCTCCACTTT.

The chain is built from TRBV5-1 and TRBJ2-3; D not certain. Germline V gene lookup returns CDR1 SGHRS and CDR2 YFSETQ. Between the trimmed V and J ends, which lost 0 bases and 4 bases, there was a span of 12 bases. This CDR3 comprises 15 residues. CDR3 coding DNA: TGCGCCAGCAGCTTGGAATTGGGCCCGGCAGATACGCAGTATTTT. This encodes CASSLELGPADTQYF.